This is a list of T cell receptor beta chains from one sample in a study of OX40 agonist ivuxolimab in advanced cancers. Profiling relied on immunoSEQ multiplex PCR, and the TCRdb table lists in-frame clones only, not all of them. The table shows about 10,000 clones, with roughly nine tenths occurring only once. The specimen was CD4+ or CD8+ T cells sorted from blood, collected in a trial of the OX40 agonist ivuxolimab. These receptors were taken from an adult with an advanced solid tumor such as melanoma, head and neck, liver or kidney cancer. Each CDR3 is given with its conserved first and last residue. A D gene is named only where the DNA matches it firmly. Expanded clones get a size class; other rows say once, few or many, or leave the size out.

>TRBV5-4|TRBD2|TRBJ2-3|NA
CASSFSGGPGNF
TGTGCCAGCAGCTTTAGCGGGGGGCCGGGGAATTTT
>TRBV5-1|TRBD2|TRBJ2-7|NA
CASRRREHEQYF
TGCGCCAGCAGGCGGCGGGAGCACGAGCAGTACTTC
>TRBV27|NA|TRBJ1-1|NA
CASSLSVMNTEAFF
TGTGCCAGCAGTTTATCCGTAATGAACACTGAAGCTTTCTTT
>TRBV5-5|TRBD1|TRBJ2-6|NA
CASQTGAGANVLTF
TGTGCCAGTCAAACAGGGGCTGGGGCCAACGTCCTGACTTTC
>TRBV5-6|TRBD1|TRBJ2-3|NA
CASSLLRDRGWSTDTQYF
TGTGCCAGCAGCTTGCTTCGGGACAGGGGGTGGAGCACAGATACGCAGTATTTT
>TRBV6-5|TRBD1|TRBJ2-7|NA
CASSWDSSYEQYF
TGTGCCAGCAGTTGGGACAGCTCCTACGAGCAGTACTTC
>TRBV7-2|TRBD1|TRBJ2-4|NA
CASSPGWTQGAENIQYF
TGTGCCAGCAGCCCAGGGTGGACACAGGGGGCCGAAAACATTCAGTACTTC
>TRBV11-3|NA|TRBJ2-7|NA
CASSFARGGDEQYF
TGTGCCAGCAGCTTCGCCAGGGGGGGGGACGAGCAGTACTTC
>TRBV7-3|TRBD1|TRBJ2-7|NA
CASSLLAGGPYEQYF
TGTGCCAGCAGCTTATTGGCAGGGGGCCCCTACGAGCAGTACTTC
>TRBV10-2|TRBD2|TRBJ2-1|NA
CAPRRPGLAGRHEQFF
TGCGCCCCCAGACGCCCGGGACTAGCGGGTCGGCATGAGCAGTTCTTC
>TRBV16|NA|TRBJ2-5|NA
CASSGPGPQETQYF
TGTGCCAGCAGCGGACCGGGTCCCCAAGAGACCCAGTACTTC
>TRBV6-1|TRBD1|TRBJ1-4|few
CASSPGTGSEKLFF
TGTGCCAGCAGCCCCGGGACAGGGTCTGAAAAACTGTTTTTT